This T cell receptor beta chain appears in the sequencing data of a study of blood T cell repertoires in COVID-19. On the study more broadly: Sample material is recorded as cDNA or gDNA derived from T cells, B-cell-depleted T cells, or PBMCs.

In the source study's methods: Amplification from reference gene primers served as the basis for estimated nucleated cell counts. The method was immunoSEQ multiplex PCR; TCRdb's version includes in-frame clones alone and lacks a portion of them. D and trimming were read from the DNA, whereas the V and J calls and clone size are those reported in that table. The profile shows 250,000 to 300,000 clones, 89% of them singletons. Exposed volunteers were people who met a COVID-19 case within 2 weeks before study entry. CDR1 and CDR2 from the germline V gene are SGHRS and YFSETQ. The V end was cut by 4 bases, the J end by 2 bases, with 9 bases between. The CDR3 sequence is 13 residues long.

The sequenced material came from PBMCs or T cells enriched from blood (not recorded which). The source of this sequence is a woman between 50 and 59 years old who had been exposed to COVID-19. The V and J genes are TRBV5-1 and TRBJ1-1; no firm D call. The CDR3 bases are TGCGCCAGCAGCGAGGATATTAACACTGAAGCTTTCTTT. Translation gives CASSEDINTEAFF. Using reference TRBV5-1 and TRBJ1-1 for the parts outside the CDR3, the full variable domain is KAGVTQTPRYLIKTRGQQVTLSCSPISGHRSVSWYQQTPGQGLQFLFEYFSETQRNKGNFPGRFSGRQFSNSRSEMNVSTLELGDSALYLCASSEDINTEAFFGQGTRLTVV.